Presented here are 24 T cell receptor beta chains from one specimen sequenced in a study of blood T cell repertoires in COVID-19. The table came from immunoSEQ multiplex PCR; TCRdb's copy has only in-frame clones and leaves some out. This sample yields over 45,000 clones, of which roughly 85% are seen a single time; approximately 12% belongs to the top ten. The sample consisted of peripheral blood. All receptors derive from a human donor in a cohort sampled during active COVID-19.

The chain uses TRBV10-3 and TRBJ1-3; maybe TRBD1 (5 bases). The V and J ends lost 3 bases and 8 bases respectively, with 14 bases between them. In germline, CDR1 is ENHRY, CDR2 SYGVKD. This CDR3 comprises 14 residues. The CDR3 region has the DNA TGTGCCATCAGTGAAAGGGGATACCAAGACACCATATATTTT. It codes for CAISERGYQDTIYF.

The chain links TRBV4-2 to TRBJ1-6, with 7 nucleotides matching TRBD1. With V trimmed by 2 bases and J by 7 bases, 14 bases remained unmatched. From germline, CDR1 is LGHNA and CDR2 YNFKEQ. There are 18 residues in the CDR3. This CDR3 is CASSQKPTGQAANSPLHF. The CDR3 DNA is TGTGCCAGCAGCCAAAAGCCCACCGGACAGGCGGCGAATTCACCCCTCCACTTT.

The chain recombines TRBV19 with TRBJ2-7; 10 bases line up with TRBD2. The CDR3 totals 15 residues. CDR1 and CDR2 from the germline V gene are LNHDA and SQIVND (reference sequence). V shed 6 bases, J shed 5 bases, and the junction held 10 bases outside the gene matches. CDR3 amino acids: CASRGVGLAEDEQYF. The CDR3 region has the DNA TGTGCCAGTAGAGGGGTTGGACTAGCGGAAGACGAGCAGTACTTC.

This rearrangement joins TRBV7-2 to TRBJ2-1; a possible D gene is TRBD2 (5 bases). The germline V gene has CDR1 SGHTA and CDR2 FQGNSA. Trimming removed 5 bases at V and 4 bases at J, with 18 bases between. The CDR3 has 16 residues. Here the CDR3 reads CASSPFQDFLYNEQFF. For the CDR3, the DNA is TGTGCCAGCAGCCCCTTCCAGGACTTCCTTTACAATGAGCAGTTCTTC.

The chain couples TRBV3-1 (or the pseudogene TRBV3-2) to TRBJ2-3, with 9 bases identical to TRBD2. The germline V gene has CDR1 LGHDT and CDR2 YNNKEL (reference sequence). Trimming cost V 2 bases and J 8 bases; bases outside gene matches: 8. CDR3 length equals 15 residues. CDR3 DNA: TGTGCCAGCAGCCAATCTAGCGGGGCCTTCGGTACGCAGTATTTT. It encodes CASSQSSGAFGTQYF.

V gene TRBV7-9 combines with J gene TRBJ2-2; 7 nucleotides agree with TRBD2. CDR3 length equals 18 residues. The trim removed 6 bases at V and 8 bases at J, leaving 21 bases unmatched. CDR1 is SEHNR and CDR2 is FQNEAQ in the germline V gene (reference sequence). In DNA form, the CDR3 reads TGTGCCAGCAGAACGCGAGGCGGCCAGCGGGATGTGATTGGGGAGCTGTTTTTT. Encoded protein: CASRTRGGQRDVIGELFF.

The chain recombines TRBV7-3 with TRBJ2-5, with 7 bases fitting TRBD2. The trim removed 6 bases at V and 4 bases at J, leaving 5 bases unmatched. This CDR3 is built from 13 residues. The germline V gene encodes CDR1 SGHTA and CDR2 FQGTGA. DNA of the CDR3: TGTGCCAGCAGTAGACTAGCCGGAGAGACCCAGTACTTC. This sequence encodes CASSRLAGETQYF.

This chain links TRBV27 with TRBJ2-3; 8 bases align to TRBD1. The CDR3 is made up of 17 amino acids. V shed 6 bases, J shed 2 bases, and the junction held 13 bases outside the gene matches. Germline lookup yields CDR1 MNHEY and CDR2 SMNVEV (reference sequence). The CDR3 here is CASSSGLGQVNTDTQYF. The CDR3 DNA is TGTGCCAGCAGCTCTGGCTTGGGACAGGTGAACACAGATACGCAGTATTTT.

This clone was recorded a few times. The chain links TRBV6-2 or TRBV6-3 to TRBJ2-1; TRBD2 matches at 8 bases. The trim removed 0 bases at V and 4 bases at J, leaving 8 bases unmatched. Looked up from germline, CDR1 is MNHEY and CDR2 is SVGEGT. There are 17 residues in the CDR3. The CDR3 loop reads CASSYSPPGGVYNEQFF. The DNA of the CDR3 is TGTGCCAGCAGTTACTCCCCCCCGGGAGGGGTATACAATGAGCAGTTCTTC.

This chain uses TRBV6-5 with TRBJ2-2; TRBD2 might be the D (6 bases). This CDR3 contains 14 residues. The germline CDR1 and CDR2 sequences are MNHEY and SVGAGI. V dropped 2 bases and J dropped 5 bases, with 9 bases sitting between them. The CDR3 DNA is TGTGCCAGCAGTTACGACAGCGGGACCGGGGAGCTGTTTTTT. It translates to CASSYDSGTGELFF.

The genes are TRBV15 and TRBJ2-7; D is unclear. This CDR3 comprises 15 residues. Trimming took 0 bases from V and 3 from J, leaving 12 bases between them. Germline values: CDR1 LNHNV, CDR2 YYDKDF (reference sequence). CDR3 amino acids: CATSRDFNRNYEQYF. In DNA, the CDR3 is TGTGCCACCAGCAGAGATTTTAACAGAAACTACGAGCAGTACTTC.

Details on this clone: The identical CDR3 is also encoded by other nucleotide sequences in the sample. This sequence joins TRBV15 and TRBJ2-3, with D hard to call. CDR1 and CDR2 from the germline V gene are LNHNV and YYDKDF (reference sequence). There are 13 residues in the CDR3. V lost 0 bases, J lost 5 bases, and 6 bases lay in between. CDR3 bases: TGTGCCACCAGCAGAGACCCAGGAGATACGCAGTATTTT. Translated, it gives CATSRDPGDTQYF.

This clone was seen a handful of times. The junction departs from the called germline gene at one end, perhaps through a read error. The V call is TRBV27, the J call TRBJ2-7; 9 bases fit TRBD1. The CDR3 covers 14 residues. CDR1 is MNHEY and CDR2 is SMNVEV in the germline V gene (reference sequence). The CDR3 sequence is CASRVGQGSSEQYF. DNA for the CDR3: TGTGCCAGCAGAGTCGGACAGGGGTCCTCCGAGCAGTACTTC.

The V call is TRBV3-1 (or the pseudogene TRBV3-2), the J call TRBJ2-7; D may be TRBD1 (6 bases). Germline loops: CDR1 LGHDT, CDR2 YNNKEL (reference sequence). V was clipped by 6 bases and J by 5 bases, with 14 bases between them. The CDR3 extends over 13 amino acids. For the CDR3, the DNA is TGTGCCAGCAGTCTTCGAAGGGGGAACGAGCAGTACTTC. Translating it yields CASSLRRGNEQYF.

This clone was counted a few times. The V gene is TRBV7-8, the J gene TRBJ2-5, with 9 bases fitting TRBD2. The CDR3 covers 14 residues. V lost 5 bases to trimming and J lost 4 bases; unmatched junction nucleotides: 5. Germline V gene lookup returns CDR1 SGHVS and CDR2 FQNEAQ. The CDR3 sequence: CASSPEAGGETQYF. DNA for the CDR3: TGTGCCAGCAGCCCAGAAGCGGGAGGAGAGACCCAGTACTTC.

The CDR3 loop is CASSPQTGSNHEQYF. The CDR3 DNA reads as TGTGCCAGCTCACCCCAGACCGGGAGTAACCACGAGCAGTACTTC. The genes are TRBV18 and TRBJ2-7; maybe TRBD2 (6 bases). The CDR3 length is 15 residues. The germline CDR1 and CDR2 sequences are KGHSH and LQKENI. Trimming stripped 3 bases from V and 5 bases from J, with 17 bases between.

The genes are TRBV3-1 (or the pseudogene TRBV3-2) and TRBJ2-2, with D unclear. Germline V gene data show CDR1 as LGHDT and CDR2 as YNNKEL (reference sequence). V lost 3 bases and J lost 1, with 6 bases in between. The CDR3 runs to 14 residues. The CDR3: CASSQWQNTGELFF. CDR3 nucleotide sequence: TGTGCCAGCAGCCAGTGGCAGAACACCGGGGAGCTGTTTTTT.

This clone is a singleton in its sample. The V gene is TRBV5-1, the J gene TRBJ2-5; D might be TRBD1 (5 bases). The length of the CDR3 is 17 residues. V lost 0 bases to trimming and J lost 1 base, with 16 bases between them. Germline CDR1 reads SGHRS; CDR2 reads YFSETQ. The CDR3 sequence is CASSLGARQTFQETQYF. CDR3 DNA: TGCGCCAGCAGCTTGGGGGCGAGACAGACGTTCCAAGAGACCCAGTACTTC.

The chain recombines TRBV10-1 with TRBJ2-7; D possibly corresponds to TRBD2 (6 bases). CDR1 and CDR2 from the germline V gene are WNHNN and SYGVQD (reference sequence). V lost 7 bases and J 6 bases, leaving 16 bases between the germline ends. This CDR3 region has 13 residues. CDR3 nucleotide sequence: TGCGCCAGCACCACGACTGGAGGGGCCGAGCAGTACTTC. Translated: CASTTTGGAEQYF.

This clone was seen only once. The chain links TRBV27 to TRBJ1-2; D is uncertain. CDR1 MNHEY and CDR2 SMNVEV come from the germline V gene (reference sequence). There are 13 residues in the CDR3. Trimming removed 2 bases from V and 8 bases from J, with 12 bases in between. The CDR3 sequence: CASSLNSFVGYTF. CDR3 coding DNA: TGTGCCAGCAGTTTAAACTCTTTCGTCGGCTACACCTTC.

This clone was observed a few times. CDR3 DNA sequence: TGTGCCAGCAGTCCCACCGGGGGAATCTATGGCTACACCTTC. This encodes CASSPTGGIYGYTF. The V and J genes are TRBV28 and TRBJ1-2, with a tentative D call TRBD1 (5 bases). Germline V CDR1 and CDR2: MDHEN, SYDVKM. V gave up 5 bases and J gave up 4 bases, with 14 bases separating them. The length of the CDR3 is 14 residues.

CDR3 nucleotide sequence: TGTGCCAGCAGCAAGAGGTCCCTAGAAACCTCCTACGAGCAGTACTTC. It codes for CASSKRSLETSYEQYF. The chain couples TRBV11-2 to TRBJ2-7; D is undetermined. CDR3 length equals 16 residues. The V and J ends lost 5 bases and 0 bases respectively, with 17 bases between them. Germline V CDR1 and CDR2: SGHAT, FQNNGV. The full variable domain, with the rest looked up from reference TRBV11-2 and TRBJ2-7, is EAGVAQSPRYKIIEKRQSVAFWCNPISGHATLYWYQQILGQGPKLLIQFQNNGVVDDSQLPKDRFSAERLKGVDSTLKIQPAKLEDSAVYLCASSKRSLETSYEQYFGPGTRLTVT.

CDR3 protein: CASSLLTGWSNYGYTF. CDR3 bases: TGTGCCAGCAGCTTATTGACAGGATGGTCCAACTATGGCTACACCTTC. V is TRBV11-2 and J is TRBJ1-2; possibly TRBD1 for D (6 bases). Between the trimmed V and J ends, which lost 2 bases and 2 bases, there was a span of 15 bases. From germline, CDR1 is SGHAT and CDR2 FQNNGV. This CDR3 spans 16 amino acids. The full variable domain, rest sourced from reference TRBV11-2 and TRBJ1-2, is EAGVAQSPRYKIIEKRQSVAFWCNPISGHATLYWYQQILGQGPKLLIQFQNNGVVDDSQLPKDRFSAERLKGVDSTLKIQPAKLEDSAVYLCASSLLTGWSNYGYTFGSGTRLTVV.

A single count supports this clone. For the CDR3, the DNA is TGTGCCAGCAGTTTAGGGACTTCTAACTATGGCTACACCTTC. Translating it yields CASSLGTSNYGYTF. The V gene is TRBV28, the J gene TRBJ1-2; TRBD1 is a possible D gene (5 bases). The length of the CDR3 is 14 residues. V lost 2 bases, J lost 0 bases, and 7 bases lay in between. CDR1 and CDR2 (germline): MDHEN, SYDVKM.